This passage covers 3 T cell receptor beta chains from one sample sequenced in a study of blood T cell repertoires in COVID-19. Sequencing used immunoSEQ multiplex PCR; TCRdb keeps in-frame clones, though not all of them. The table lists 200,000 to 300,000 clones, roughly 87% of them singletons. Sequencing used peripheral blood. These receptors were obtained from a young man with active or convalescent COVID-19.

The CDR3 reads CASSSRGSYEQYF. Here the CDR3 DNA reads TGTGCCAGCAGCTCACGGGGGTCCTACGAGCAGTACTTC. The V gene is TRBV11-3, the J gene TRBJ2-7; D perhaps matches TRBD2 (6 bases). The CDR3 contains 13 residues. Trimming pared 4 bases from V and 1 base from J, leaving 8 bases between. CDR1 is SGHNT, CDR2 YENEEA, per germline.

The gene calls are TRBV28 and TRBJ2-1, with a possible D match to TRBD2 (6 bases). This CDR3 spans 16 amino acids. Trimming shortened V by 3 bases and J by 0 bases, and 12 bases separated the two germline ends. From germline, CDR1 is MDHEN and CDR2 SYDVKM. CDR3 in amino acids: CASSFSGGSSYNEQFF. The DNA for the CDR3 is TGTGCCAGCAGTTTTAGTGGGGGGAGCTCCTACAATGAGCAGTTCTTC.

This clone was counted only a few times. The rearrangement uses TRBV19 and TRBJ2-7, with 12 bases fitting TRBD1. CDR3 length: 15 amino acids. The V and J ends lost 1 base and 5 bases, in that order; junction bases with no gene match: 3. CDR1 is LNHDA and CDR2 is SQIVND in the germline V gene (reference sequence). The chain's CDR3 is CASSIVGTGGDEQYF. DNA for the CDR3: TGTGCCAGTAGTATAGTTGGGACAGGGGGCGACGAGCAGTACTTC. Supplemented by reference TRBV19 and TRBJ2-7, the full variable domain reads DGGITQSPKYLFRKEGQNVTLSCEQNLNHDAMYWYRQDPGQGLRLIYYSQIVNDFQKGDIAEGYSVSREKKESFPLTVTSAQKNPTAFYLCASSIVGTGGDEQYFGPGTRLTVT.